This T cell receptor beta chain emerged from a study of control samples from healthy donors and cancer patients (TCRdb year 2020). A note on this clone: The specificity of this receptor is unknown. The record has no base qualities; no much larger clone is one base away.

Receptor amplification or capture employed the immunoSEQ multiplex PCR assay. TCRdb limited this immuneACCESS table to in-frame rearrangements with V and J called. A share of clones is missing; checked studies link under half to unresolved V genes, and the rest is unexplained. The sample contains tens of thousands of clones, about 94% of them found a single time. Of the sample, 20% to 30% is held by the ten largest clones. CDR1 and CDR2 are drawn from the germline V gene: SGHTA, FQGNSA. The CDR3 runs 12 amino acids, cysteine and phenylalanine included. Only the CDR3 DNA stays, 36 bases, in frame from base 1. V is shortened by 3 bases, J by 4 bases, and the region joining them spans 5 bases.

Sequenced: blood. The source of this sequence is a man aged 60 to 69 in good health. Here the chain combines TRBV7-2 and TRBJ2-3; the D gene is unclear. Here the CDR3 is given as CASSFYPDTQYF. The DNA sequence follows: TGTGCCAGCAGCTTTTATCCAGATACGCAGTATTTT.